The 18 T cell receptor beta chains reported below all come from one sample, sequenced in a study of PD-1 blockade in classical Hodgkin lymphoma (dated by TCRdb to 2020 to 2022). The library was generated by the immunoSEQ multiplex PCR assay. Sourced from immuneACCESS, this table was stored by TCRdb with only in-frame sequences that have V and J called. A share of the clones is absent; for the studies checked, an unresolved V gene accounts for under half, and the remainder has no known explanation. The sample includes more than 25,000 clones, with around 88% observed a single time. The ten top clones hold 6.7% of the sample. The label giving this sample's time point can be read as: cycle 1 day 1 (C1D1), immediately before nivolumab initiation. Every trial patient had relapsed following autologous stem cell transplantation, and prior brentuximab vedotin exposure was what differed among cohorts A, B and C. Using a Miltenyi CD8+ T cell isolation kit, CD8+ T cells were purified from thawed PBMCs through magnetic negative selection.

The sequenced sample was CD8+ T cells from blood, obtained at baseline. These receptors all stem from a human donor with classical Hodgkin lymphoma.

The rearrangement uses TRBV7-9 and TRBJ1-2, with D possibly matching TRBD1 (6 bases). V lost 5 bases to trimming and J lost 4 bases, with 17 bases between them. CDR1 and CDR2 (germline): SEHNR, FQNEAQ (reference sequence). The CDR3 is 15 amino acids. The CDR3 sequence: CASSPRGGAGYGYTF. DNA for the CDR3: TGTGCCAGCAGCCCACGGGGGGGCGCAGGCTATGGCTACACCTTC.

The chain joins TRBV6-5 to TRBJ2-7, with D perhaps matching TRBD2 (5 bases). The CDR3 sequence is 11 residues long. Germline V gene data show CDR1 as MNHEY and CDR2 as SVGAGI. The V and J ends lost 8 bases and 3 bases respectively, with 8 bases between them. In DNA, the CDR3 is TGTGCCAGCGGGAGTTTCTACGAGCAGTACTTC. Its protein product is CASGSFYEQYF.

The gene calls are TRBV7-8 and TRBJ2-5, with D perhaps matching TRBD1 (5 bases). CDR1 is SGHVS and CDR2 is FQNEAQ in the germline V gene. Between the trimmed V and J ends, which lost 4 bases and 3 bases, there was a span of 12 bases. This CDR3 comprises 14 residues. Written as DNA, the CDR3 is TGTGCCAGCAGCTCTGCCAGGGCGGAAGAGACCCAGTACTTC. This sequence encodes CASSSARAEETQYF.

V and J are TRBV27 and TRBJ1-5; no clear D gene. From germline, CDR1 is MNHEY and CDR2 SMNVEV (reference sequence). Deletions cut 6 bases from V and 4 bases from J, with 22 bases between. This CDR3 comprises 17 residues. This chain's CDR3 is CASSDPNGPSPNQPQHF. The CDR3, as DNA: TGTGCCAGCAGCGACCCCAACGGACCTTCCCCAAATCAGCCCCAGCATTTT.

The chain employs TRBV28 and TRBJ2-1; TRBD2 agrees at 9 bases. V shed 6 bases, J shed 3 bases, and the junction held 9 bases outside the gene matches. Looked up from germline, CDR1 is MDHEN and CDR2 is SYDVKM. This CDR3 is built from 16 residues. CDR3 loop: CASSNPRLAVYNEQFF. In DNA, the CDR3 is TGTGCCAGCAGCAACCCAAGACTAGCGGTCTACAATGAGCAGTTCTTC.

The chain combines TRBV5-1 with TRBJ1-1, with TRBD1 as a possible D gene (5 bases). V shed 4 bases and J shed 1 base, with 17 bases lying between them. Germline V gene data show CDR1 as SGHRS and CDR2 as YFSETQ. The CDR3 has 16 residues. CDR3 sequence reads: CASSQNPAGANTEAFF. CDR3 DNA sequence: TGCGCCAGCAGCCAAAACCCCGCTGGGGCGAACACTGAAGCTTTCTTT.

In nucleotides, the CDR3 is TGCGCCAGCAGCTTCTTCGTCCCATCGGATGGACAGGGTGGGGGGGTAGGCTATGGCTACACCTTC. This gives the protein CASSFFVPSDGQGGGVGYGYTF. The chain recombines TRBV5-1 with TRBJ1-2, with 8 bases that match TRBD1. CDR1 is SGHRS and CDR2 is YFSETQ in the germline V gene. Trimming cost V 2 bases and J 4 bases; bases outside gene matches: 28. The CDR3 has 22 residues. Variable domain in full (rest from reference TRBV5-1 and TRBJ1-2): KAGVTQTPRYLIKTRGQQVTLSCSPISGHRSVSWYQQTPGQGLQFLFEYFSETQRNKGNFPGRFSGRQFSNSRSEMNVSTLELGDSALYLCASSFFVPSDGQGGGVGYGYTFGSGTRLTVV.

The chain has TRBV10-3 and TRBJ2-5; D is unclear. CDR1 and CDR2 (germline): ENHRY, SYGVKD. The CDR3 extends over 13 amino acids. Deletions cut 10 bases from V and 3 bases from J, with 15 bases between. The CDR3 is CATLSFGEETQYF. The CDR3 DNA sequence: TGTGCCACTCTCTCATTTGGGGAAGAGACCCAGTACTTC.

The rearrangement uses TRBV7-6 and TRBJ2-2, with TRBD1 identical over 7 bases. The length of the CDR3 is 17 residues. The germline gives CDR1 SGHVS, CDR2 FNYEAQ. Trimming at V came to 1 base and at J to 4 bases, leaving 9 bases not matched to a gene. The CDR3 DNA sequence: TGTGCCAGCAGCTTAGGAGGGACAGCCCGGGGCACCGGGGAGCTGTTTTTT. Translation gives CASSLGGTARGTGELFF.

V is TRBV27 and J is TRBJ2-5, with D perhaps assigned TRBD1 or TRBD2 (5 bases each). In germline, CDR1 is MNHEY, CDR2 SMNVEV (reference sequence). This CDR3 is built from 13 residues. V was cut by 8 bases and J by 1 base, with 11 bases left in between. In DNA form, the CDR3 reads TGTGCCAGCGTGGGACGGGGCCAAGAGACCCAGTACTTC. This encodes CASVGRGQETQYF.

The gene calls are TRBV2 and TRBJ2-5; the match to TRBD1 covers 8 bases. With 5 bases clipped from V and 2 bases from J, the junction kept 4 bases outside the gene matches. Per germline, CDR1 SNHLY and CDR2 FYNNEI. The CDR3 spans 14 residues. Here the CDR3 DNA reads TGTGCCAGCAGTCGTCGACAGGGGCAAGAGACCCAGTACTTC. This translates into CASSRRQGQETQYF. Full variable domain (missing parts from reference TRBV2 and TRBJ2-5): EPEVTQTPSHQVTQMGQEVILRCVPISNHLYFYWYRQILGQKVEFLVSFYNNEISEKSEIFDDQFSVERPDGSNFTLKIRSTKLEDSAMYFCASSRRQGQETQYFGPGTRLLVL.

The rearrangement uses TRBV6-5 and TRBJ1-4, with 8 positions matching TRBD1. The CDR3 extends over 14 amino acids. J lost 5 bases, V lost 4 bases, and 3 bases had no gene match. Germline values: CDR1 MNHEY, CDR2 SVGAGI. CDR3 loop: CASSWDRLNEKLFF. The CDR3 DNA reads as TGTGCCAGCAGTTGGGACAGGCTGAATGAAAAACTGTTTTTT.

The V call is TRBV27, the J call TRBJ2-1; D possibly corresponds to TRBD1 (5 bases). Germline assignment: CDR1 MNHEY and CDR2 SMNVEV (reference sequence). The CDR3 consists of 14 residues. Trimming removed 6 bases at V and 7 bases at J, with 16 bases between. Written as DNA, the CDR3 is TGTGCCAGCAGCACAGGATCCACATGGAATGAGCAGTTCTTC. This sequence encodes CASSTGSTWNEQFF.

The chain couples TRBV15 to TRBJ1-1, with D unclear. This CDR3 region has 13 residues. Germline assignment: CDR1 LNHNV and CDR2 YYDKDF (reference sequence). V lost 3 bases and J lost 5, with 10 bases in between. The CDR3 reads CATSRGGYTEAFF. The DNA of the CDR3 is TGTGCCACCAGCAGGGGAGGGTATACTGAAGCTTTCTTT.

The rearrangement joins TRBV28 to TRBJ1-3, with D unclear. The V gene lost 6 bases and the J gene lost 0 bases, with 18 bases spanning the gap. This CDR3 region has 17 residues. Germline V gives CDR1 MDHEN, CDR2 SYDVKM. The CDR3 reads CASRIFREPHSGNTIYF. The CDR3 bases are TGTGCCAGCAGGATATTTCGGGAACCTCACTCTGGAAACACCATATATTTT.

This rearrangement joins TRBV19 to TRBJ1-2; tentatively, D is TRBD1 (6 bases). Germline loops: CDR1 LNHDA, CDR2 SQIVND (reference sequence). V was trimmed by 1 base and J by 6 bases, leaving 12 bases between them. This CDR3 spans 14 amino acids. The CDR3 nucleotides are TGTGCCAGTAGTATAGCTTGGACAGAAAATGGCTACACCTTC. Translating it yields CASSIAWTENGYTF.

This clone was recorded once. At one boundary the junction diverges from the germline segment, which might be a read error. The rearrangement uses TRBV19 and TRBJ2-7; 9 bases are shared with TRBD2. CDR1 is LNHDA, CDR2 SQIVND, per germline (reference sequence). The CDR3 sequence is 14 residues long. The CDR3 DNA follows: TGTGCCAGTAAAGCGCGGGAGGGCTCCCACGAGCAGTACTTC. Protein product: CASKAREGSHEQYF.

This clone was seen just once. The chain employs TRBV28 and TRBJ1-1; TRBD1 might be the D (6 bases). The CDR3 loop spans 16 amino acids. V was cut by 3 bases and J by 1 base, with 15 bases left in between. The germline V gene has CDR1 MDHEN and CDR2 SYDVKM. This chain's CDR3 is CASSFSDGQRNTEAFF. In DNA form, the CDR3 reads TGTGCCAGCAGTTTTTCCGATGGACAGAGGAACACTGAAGCTTTCTTT.